This T cell receptor (beta chain) emerged from a study of blood T cell repertoires in COVID-19. Background on the study: COVID-19 samples from acute and convalescent phases originated in the United States, Italy and Spain. T cells, B-cell-depleted T cells, or PBMCs supplied cDNA or gDNA.

How the authors handled the data: Counts of nucleated cells, estimated from reference gene primer amplification, were obtained. Sequencing was performed with immunoSEQ multiplex PCR; in TCRdb, only in-frame clones are kept and a portion is missing. For V, J and clone size, that table is used; D and trimming come from the DNA. The sample carries some 160,000 clones, 89% recorded once. Trimming removed 5 bases from V and 6 bases from J, with 20 bases in between. This CDR3 is built from 16 residues. Germline CDR1 LNHDA, CDR2 SQIVND (reference sequence). The chain joins TRBV19 to TRBJ1-5; D unresolved. The sequenced sample consisted of peripheral blood. This sequence originates from a man aged 55-75 years with acute or convalescent COVID-19. This CDR3 reads CASSSINARPAQPQHF. The CDR3 DNA sequence: TGTGCCAGTAGTTCTATAAACGCGAGGCCAGCTCAGCCCCAGCATTTT.